The 8 T cell receptor beta chains below were found in one sample sequenced in a study of T cells in Graves' hyperthyroidism and ophthalmopathy. RNA transcripts provided the source from which TCR beta CDR3 regions were amplified. HTBI primers drove first-round RT-PCR of the TCR CDR3. TCRdb itself ran the multiplex PCR reads through MiXCR, one entry per CDR3 protein. Of about 540,000 distinct CDR3 sequences listed, approximately 44% are singletons. The sequencing sample was made of peripheral blood or thyroid tissue (not recorded which). These receptor sequences come from a woman aged 18-29 years with Graves' hyperthyroidism.

This clonotype was observed a handful of times. This rearrangement joins TRBV11-2 to TRBJ2-7; 7 bases fit TRBD2. The CDR3 contains 17 residues. The germline V gene encodes CDR1 SGHAT and CDR2 FQNNGV. The V gene end was trimmed by 7 bases and the J gene end by 3 bases; junction bases not matched to a gene: 18. The CDR3 loop reads CASIVTVGLAVIYEQYF. The CDR3 bases are TGTGCCAGCATCGTTACAGTCGGGCTAGCGGTAATCTACGAGCAGTACTTC.

This chain links TRBV9 with TRBJ1-3, with a possible D match to TRBD1 (5 bases). The V and J ends lost 4 bases and 2 bases respectively, with 16 bases between them. CDR3 length equals 16 residues. The germline CDR1 and CDR2 sequences are SGDLS and YYNGEE. CDR3 residues: CASSQVGTRAGNTIYF. The CDR3 bases are TGTGCCAGCAGCCAAGTCGGGACTAGGGCTGGAAACACCATATATTTT.

V usage is TRBV10-3 and J usage is TRBJ2-2, with D unclear. The V end lost 6 bases, the J end lost 5 bases, and 1 base lay between the germline ends. This CDR3 is built from 10 residues. Looked up from germline, CDR1 is ENHRY and CDR2 is SYGVKD. The CDR3 DNA follows: TGTGCCATCAGAACCGGGGAGCTGTTTTTT. Its translation: CAIRTGELFF.

This clonotype was detected only once. The rearrangement links TRBV2 to TRBJ1-4; D may be TRBD1 (5 bases). V was pared by 7 bases and J by 7 bases, with 16 bases between. Germline CDR1 and CDR2: SNHLY and FYNNEI. The CDR3 sequence is 14 residues long. CDR3 region: CASMKGVNTEKLFF. CDR3 in DNA: TGTGCCAGCATGAAAGGGGTGAACACTGAAAAACTGTTTTTT.

V is TRBV9 and J is TRBJ2-7; tentatively, D is TRBD2 (6 bases). The germline V gene encodes CDR1 SGDLS and CDR2 YYNGEE. This CDR3 is built from 13 residues. V lost 4 bases to trimming and J lost 5 bases, with 13 bases between them. The CDR3 is CASSKGTADEQYF. CDR3 sequence (DNA): TGTGCCAGCAGCAAAGGGACTGCGGACGAGCAGTACTTC.

This chain uses TRBV15 with TRBJ1-1; perhaps TRBD1 as D (6 bases). The CDR3 sequence is 14 residues long. Trimming took 3 bases from V and 1 from J, leaving 9 bases between them. Germline CDR1 is LNHNV and CDR2 is YYDKDF (reference sequence). In DNA, the CDR3 is TGTGCCACCAGCAGCTTGACAGGGAACACTGAAGCTTTCTTT. This gives the protein CATSSLTGNTEAFF.

The chain couples TRBV20-1 to TRBJ2-3; 7 bases map to TRBD2. V was pared by 1 base and J by 1 base, with 20 bases of the junction left unmatched. Per the germline V gene, CDR1 is DFQATT and CDR2 is SNEGSKA (reference sequence). There are 20 residues in the CDR3. This CDR3 reads CSARAESRRERRFGTDTQYF. The CDR3 nucleotides read TGCAGTGCTAGAGCCGAAAGTAGGCGGGAGAGACGCTTTGGCACAGATACGCAGTATTTT.

This clonotype was seen ten or more times. The chain is built from TRBV7-3 and TRBJ2-6; D may match TRBD1 or TRBD2 (5 bases each). V lost 5 bases, J lost 5 bases, and 16 bases lay in between. The CDR3 has 16 amino acids. Germline values: CDR1 SGHTA, CDR2 FQGTGA. The chain's CDR3 is CASSVGHGIRANVLTF. The CDR3 DNA sequence: TGTGCCAGCAGCGTCGGACACGGGATTAGGGCCAACGTCCTGACTTTC.